The 30 T cell receptor beta chains in this list originate from one sample, sequenced in a study of blood T cell repertoires in COVID-19. The method was immunoSEQ multiplex PCR; TCRdb's version includes in-frame clones alone and lacks a portion of them. The sample yields fewer than 65,000 clones, about nine tenths seen once. The sample consisted of peripheral blood. The receptors here all came from a woman aged 80 or over with acute or convalescent COVID-19.

This rearrangement joins TRBV3-1 (or the pseudogene TRBV3-2) to TRBJ1-3; D unclear. Between the trimmed V and J ends, which lost 7 bases and 1 base, there was a span of 17 bases. Germline CDR1 is LGHDT and CDR2 is YNNKEL (reference sequence). CDR3 length: 16 residues. The DNA for the CDR3 is TGTGCCAGCAACCGGGTCGATTCTCGTTCTGGAAACACCATATATTTT. Amino acids: CASNRVDSRSGNTIYF.

The V gene is TRBV6-1, the J gene TRBJ2-6; 9 bases align to TRBD1. Germline CDR1 reads MNHNS; CDR2 reads SASEGT. CDR3 length equals 17 residues. V lost 6 bases, J lost 3 bases, and 9 bases stayed unmatched. The CDR3 sequence: CASSEWTGAGGANVLTF. DNA of the CDR3: TGTGCCAGCAGCGAATGGACAGGGGCTGGTGGGGCCAACGTCCTGACTTTC.

This clone was observed a few times. V and J are TRBV18 and TRBJ2-1; no clear D. Germline V gene lookup returns CDR1 KGHSH and CDR2 LQKENI. This CDR3 is built from 15 residues. The germline V and J ends were trimmed by 2 bases and 2 bases, with 10 bases remaining between them. CDR3 residues: CASSPSSAAYNEQFF. CDR3 DNA sequence: TGTGCCAGCTCACCATCGAGCGCAGCCTACAATGAGCAGTTCTTC. The full variable domain, in which reference TRBV18 and TRBJ2-1 provide the parts outside the CDR3, is NAGVMQNPRHLVRRRGQEARLRCSPMKGHSHVYWYRQLPEEGLKFMVYLQKENIIDESGMPKERFSAEFPKEGPSILRIQQVVRGDSAAYFCASSPSSAAYNEQFFGPGTRLTVL.

This clone was found a few times. The genes are TRBV27 and TRBJ2-1; TRBD2 matches 10 bases. CDR1 is MNHEY and CDR2 is SMNVEV in the germline V gene (reference sequence). This CDR3 has 16 residues. J was trimmed by 6 bases and V by 8 bases; bases with no gene match: 13. The CDR3 DNA follows: TGTGCCAGCTTCCATGTAAGCGGGAGGGCCTCCAATGAGCAGTTCTTC. This encodes CASFHVSGRASNEQFF.

The rearrangement uses TRBV9 and TRBJ2-5; 14 nucleotides agree with TRBD2. CDR1 SGDLS and CDR2 YYNGEE come from the germline V gene. Trimming cost V 4 bases and J 4 bases; bases outside gene matches: 12. This CDR3 region has 18 residues. CDR3 residues: CASSQRTSGGPGGETQYF. CDR3 coding DNA: TGTGCCAGCAGCCAACGGACTAGCGGGGGGCCTGGGGGAGAGACCCAGTACTTC. Full variable domain (rest looked up from reference TRBV9 and TRBJ2-5): DSGVTQTPKHLITATGQRVTLRCSPRSGDLSVYWYQQSLDQGLQFLIQYYNGEERAKGNILERFSAQQFPDLHSELNLSSLELGDSALYFCASSQRTSGGPGGETQYFGPGTRLLVL.

The chain couples TRBV5-1 to TRBJ2-5; 9 nucleotides line up with TRBD1. The trim removed 4 bases at V and 5 bases at J, leaving 9 bases unmatched. The CDR3 has 15 residues. Germline V lookup: CDR1 SGHRS, CDR2 YFSETQ. The CDR3 DNA sequence: TGCGCCAGCAGCCCGGGGACAGGGCGACGTGAGACCCAGTACTTC. Its protein is CASSPGTGRRETQYF.

The chain combines TRBV30 with TRBJ1-4; 7 nucleotides align to TRBD1. CDR1 is GTSNPN, CDR2 SVGIG, per germline (reference sequence). Trimming removed 5 bases from V and 1 base from J; junction bases left unmatched: 7. The CDR3 runs to 15 residues. CDR3 bases: TGTGCCTGGGGGGAGGGGGCGGGAACTAATGAAAAACTGTTTTTT. Translation: CAWGEGAGTNEKLFF.

CDR3 nucleotides: TGTGCCAGCTCACCTCGAACCCTTCGGGAGGGTACTGAAGCTTTCTTT. Translating it yields CASSPRTLREGTEAFF. The V and J genes are TRBV18 and TRBJ1-1, with no clear D. V was clipped by 3 bases and J by 5 bases, with 19 bases between them. The CDR3 extends over 16 amino acids. Germline CDR1 reads KGHSH; CDR2 reads LQKENI. Using reference TRBV18 and TRBJ1-1 for the parts outside the CDR3, the full variable domain is NAGVMQNPRHLVRRRGQEARLRCSPMKGHSHVYWYRQLPEEGLKFMVYLQKENIIDESGMPKERFSAEFPKEGPSILRIQQVVRGDSAAYFCASSPRTLREGTEAFFGQGTRLTVV.

The chain is built from TRBV2 and TRBJ2-5; 7 bases match TRBD2. CDR1 and CDR2 (germline): SNHLY, FYNNEI. The ends lost 4 bases at V and 5 bases at J; junction bases unmatched: 4. The CDR3 contains 13 residues. CDR3 sequence (DNA): TGTGCCAGCAGTGCGGCGGGGGTGGAGACCCAGTACTTC. It specifies CASSAAGVETQYF.

The V gene is TRBV7-7, the J gene TRBJ2-2; D uncertain. V dropped 1 base and J dropped 8 bases, with 5 bases sitting between them. The CDR3 is 12 residues long. Germline loops: CDR1 SSHAT, CDR2 FNYEAQ (reference sequence). CDR3 loop: CASSLVSGELFF. The CDR3 nucleotides are TGTGCCAGCAGCTTAGTTTCTGGGGAGCTGTTTTTT. The full variable domain, completed using reference TRBV7-7 and TRBJ2-2, is GAGVSQSPRYKVTKRGQDVTLRCDPISSHATLYWYQQALGQGPEFLTYFNYEAQPDKSGLPSDRFSAERPEGSISTLTIQRTEQRDSAMYRCASSLVSGELFFGEGSRLTVL.

The chain has TRBV9 and TRBJ2-7; D call uncertain. Germline CDR1 is SGDLS and CDR2 is YYNGEE. Between the trimmed V and J ends, which lost 4 bases and 5 bases, there was a span of 10 bases. The CDR3 is 12 residues long. CDR3 nucleotides: TGTGCCAGCAGCCCGAACGACAACGAGCAGTACTTC. Translated, it gives CASSPNDNEQYF.

The chain recombines TRBV5-1 with TRBJ2-1; possible D gene TRBD2, 5 bases. Germline values: CDR1 SGHRS, CDR2 YFSETQ. The CDR3 loop spans 14 amino acids. V lost 4 bases to trimming and J lost 4 bases, with 12 bases between them. The CDR3 bases are TGCGCCAGCAGCGCTCACAGAGGGTACAATGAGCAGTTCTTC. Encoded protein: CASSAHRGYNEQFF.

This chain uses TRBV6-5 with TRBJ2-1, with TRBD2 matching over 9 bases. With 7 bases clipped from V and 7 bases from J, the junction kept 11 bases outside the gene matches. The V gene's germline CDR1 is MNHEY and CDR2 SVGAGI. The CDR3 loop spans 15 amino acids. The CDR3 DNA sequence: TGTGCCAGCATGGGGGATAGCGGGAGTCAAAATGAGCAGTTCTTC. It is translated as CASMGDSGSQNEQFF.

The gene calls are TRBV5-1 and TRBJ2-1; TRBD2 is a possible D gene (5 bases). Trimming removed 4 bases at V and 1 base at J, with 9 bases between. The germline CDR1 and CDR2 sequences are SGHRS and YFSETQ. CDR3 size: 14 residues. Written as DNA, the CDR3 is TGCGCCAGCAGCGGTGCGGGTTCCTACAATGAGCAGTTCTTC. It is translated as CASSGAGSYNEQFF.

This rearrangement joins TRBV19 to TRBJ1-4; 8 bases map to TRBD1. In germline, CDR1 is LNHDA, CDR2 SQIVND (reference sequence). V was clipped by 4 bases and J by 2 bases; unmatched bases: 3. This CDR3 contains 15 residues. The CDR3 reads CASSTSGGTNEKLFF. The DNA of the CDR3 is TGTGCCAGTAGTACCTCAGGGGGCACTAATGAAAAACTGTTTTTT.

The chain couples TRBV4-1 to TRBJ1-1; perhaps TRBD1 as D (5 bases). V lost 4 bases, J lost 10 bases, and 16 bases lay in between. CDR1 and CDR2 from the germline V gene are MGHRA and YSYEKL. There are 13 residues in the CDR3. The CDR3 here is CASSPTGGRGAFF. CDR3 DNA sequence: TGCGCCAGCAGCCCTACAGGCGGGAGGGGAGCTTTCTTT.

The V gene is TRBV7-3, the J gene TRBJ2-3, with 10 bases matching TRBD2. The trim removed 1 base at V and 5 bases at J, leaving 9 bases unmatched. This CDR3 has 17 amino acids. In germline, CDR1 is SGHTA, CDR2 FQGTGA. The CDR3: CASSLSSLAGAVDTQYF. The CDR3 DNA reads as TGTGCCAGCAGCTTAAGTTCCCTAGCGGGAGCGGTAGATACGCAGTATTTT.

The V call is TRBV3-1 (or the pseudogene TRBV3-2), the J call TRBJ2-2; 8 bases agree with TRBD1. The germline V gene encodes CDR1 LGHDT and CDR2 YNNKEL (reference sequence). The CDR3 is made up of 16 amino acids. V gave up 2 bases and J gave up 1 base; unmatched junction bases: 3. The DNA for the CDR3 is TGTGCCAGCAGCCAAAGAGGACAGGGGAACACCGGGGAGCTGTTTTTT. This sequence encodes CASSQRGQGNTGELFF.

The genes are TRBV20-1 and TRBJ2-1; possible D gene TRBD1, 5 bases. V was clipped by 2 bases and J by 9 bases, with 8 bases between them. The CDR3 is 11 amino acids. Germline V gives CDR1 DFQATT, CDR2 SNEGSKA (reference sequence). The DNA of the CDR3 is TGCAGTGCTAGACAGGGTGGTGAGCAGTTCTTC. It yields the protein CSARQGGEQFF.

V usage is TRBV5-6 and J usage is TRBJ1-2; D is undetermined. The germline V gene has CDR1 SGHDT and CDR2 YYEEEE. V shed 2 bases and J shed 7 bases, with 9 bases lying between them. The CDR3 loop spans 12 amino acids. CDR3 protein: CASSFSGFGYTF. The CDR3 nucleotides read TGTGCCAGCAGCTTTTCTGGCTTTGGCTACACCTTC. Complete variable domain (other parts from reference TRBV5-6 and TRBJ1-2): DAGVTQSPTHLIKTRGQQVTLRCSPKSGHDTVSWYQQALGQGPQFIFQYYEEEERQRGNFPDRFSGHQFPNYSSELNVNALLLGDSALYLCASSFSGFGYTFGSGTRLTVV.

This clone was observed a handful of times. The chain combines TRBV10-3 with TRBJ2-3; D perhaps matches TRBD2 (5 bases). This CDR3 has 15 amino acids. Germline V gene data show CDR1 as ENHRY and CDR2 as SYGVKD. V gave up 8 bases and J gave up 1 base, with 16 bases separating them. The CDR3 DNA sequence: TGTGCCATCGGTGGGGAAACTAGGGGCACAGATACGCAGTATTTT. It is translated as CAIGGETRGTDTQYF.

The rearrangement joins TRBV11-2 to TRBJ2-5; 8 nucleotides line up with TRBD1. V was clipped by 0 bases and J by 4 bases; unmatched bases: 4. The germline CDR1 and CDR2 sequences are SGHAT and FQNNGV. This CDR3 is 15 amino acids long. The CDR3 nucleotides are TGTGCCAGCAGCTTAGACAGGGGGCATGGAGAGACCCAGTACTTC. This gives the protein CASSLDRGHGETQYF.

This sequence joins TRBV28 and TRBJ1-6; 7 positions match TRBD1. The CDR3 is 14 residues long. The V segment lost 6 bases and the J segment 4 bases; nucleotides outside the gene matches: 3. Germline CDR1 and CDR2: MDHEN and SYDVKM. The CDR3 DNA reads as TGTGCCAGCAGAGAACAGGGGTATAATTCACCCCTCCACTTT. Its translation: CASREQGYNSPLHF.

The chain has TRBV12-3 or TRBV12-4 and TRBJ1-1; no clear D. Trimming stripped 7 bases from V and 1 base from J, with 10 bases between. CDR3 length: 13 residues. Written as DNA, the CDR3 is TGTGCCAGCACCCCTGGGAGGAACACTGAAGCTTTCTTT. Translating gives CASTPGRNTEAFF.

The chain has TRBV11-2 and TRBJ2-4; TRBD1 matches at 7 bases. The V and J ends lost 5 bases and 7 bases, in that order; junction bases with no gene match: 8. Germline V gives CDR1 SGHAT, CDR2 FQNNGV. The CDR3 is 14 amino acids. The CDR3 DNA is TGTGCCAGCAGCGCACAGGGGCGGTGGAACATTCAGTACTTC. Its translation: CASSAQGRWNIQYF.

The rearrangement uses TRBV2 and TRBJ1-3; D remains unclear. Germline assignment: CDR1 SNHLY and CDR2 FYNNEI. Between the trimmed V and J ends, which lost 4 bases and 1 base, there was a span of 8 bases. This CDR3 region has 14 residues. CDR3 coding DNA: TGTGCCAGCAGTGCTTCGGAGTCTGGAAACACCATATATTTT. Residues: CASSASESGNTIYF.

The V and J genes are TRBV3-1 (or the pseudogene TRBV3-2) and TRBJ2-7; D gene unclear. CDR1 and CDR2 from the germline V gene are LGHDT and YNNKEL (reference sequence). V lost 1 base and J 4 bases, leaving 17 bases between the germline ends. CDR3 length: 16 residues. CDR3 sequence reads: CASSQGVHRASYEQYF. DNA for the CDR3: TGTGCCAGCAGCCAAGGAGTTCACCGAGCTTCATACGAGCAGTACTTC.

CDR3 nucleotide sequence: TGTGCCAGCAGTACTGGGACAGGGGAGATCTTCCAGCCCCAGCATTTT. Translated: CASSTGTGEIFQPQHF. The chain employs TRBV2 and TRBJ1-5; TRBD1 agrees at 10 bases. The CDR3 is 16 residues long. The germline V gene has CDR1 SNHLY and CDR2 FYNNEI. With V trimmed by 5 bases and J by 7 bases, 11 bases remained unmatched.

This chain joins TRBV3-1 (or the pseudogene TRBV3-2) and TRBJ2-2; TRBD2 agrees at 11 bases. The junction had 12 bases not matched to a gene; V was cut back by 4 bases and J by 5 bases. Germline V CDR1 and CDR2: LGHDT, YNNKEL (reference sequence). The CDR3 has 18 amino acids. The CDR3 nucleotides read TGTGCCAGCAGCCCCCGAGGGCTAGCGGGGGGAAGGACCGGGGAGCTGTTTTTT. Translating it yields CASSPRGLAGGRTGELFF.

The chain employs TRBV10-3 and TRBJ2-7, with D possibly matching TRBD2 (5 bases). V was cut by 5 bases and J by 2 bases, with 7 bases left in between. Germline lookup yields CDR1 ENHRY and CDR2 SYGVKD. This CDR3 spans 12 amino acids. The CDR3 sequence is CAISTGTYEQYF. In nucleotides, the CDR3 is TGTGCCATCAGTACGGGAACCTACGAGCAGTACTTC.